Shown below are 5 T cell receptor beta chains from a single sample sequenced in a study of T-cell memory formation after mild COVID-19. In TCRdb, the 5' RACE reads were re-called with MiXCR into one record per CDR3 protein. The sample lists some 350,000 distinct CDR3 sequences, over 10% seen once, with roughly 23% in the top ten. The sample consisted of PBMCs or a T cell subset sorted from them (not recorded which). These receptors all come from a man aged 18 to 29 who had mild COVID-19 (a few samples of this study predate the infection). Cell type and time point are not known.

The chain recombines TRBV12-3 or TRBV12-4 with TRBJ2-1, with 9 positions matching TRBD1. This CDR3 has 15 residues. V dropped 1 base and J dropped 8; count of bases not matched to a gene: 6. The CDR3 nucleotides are TGTGCCAGCAGTTTAGACAGGGGGCTGGGCGATGAGCAGTTCTTC. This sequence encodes CASSLDRGLGDEQFF.

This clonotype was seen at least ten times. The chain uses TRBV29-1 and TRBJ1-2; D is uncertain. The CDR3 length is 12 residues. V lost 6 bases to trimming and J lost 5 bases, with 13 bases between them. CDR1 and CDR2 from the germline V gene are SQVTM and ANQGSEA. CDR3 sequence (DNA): TGCAGCGTGGCGAGGACGGGGTATGGCTACACCTTC. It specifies CSVARTGYGYTF.

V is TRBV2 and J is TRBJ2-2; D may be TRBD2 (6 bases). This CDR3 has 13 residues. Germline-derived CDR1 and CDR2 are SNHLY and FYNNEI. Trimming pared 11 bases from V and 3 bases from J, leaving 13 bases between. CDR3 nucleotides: TGTGCCTCGGCGGGGATACACACCGGGGAGCTGTTTTTT. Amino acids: CASAGIHTGELFF.

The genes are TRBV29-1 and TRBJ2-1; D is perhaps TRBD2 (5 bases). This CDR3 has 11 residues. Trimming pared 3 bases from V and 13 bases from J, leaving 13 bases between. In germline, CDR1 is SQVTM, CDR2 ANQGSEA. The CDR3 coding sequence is TGCAGCGTTGAGAGCTCGGACTCCCAGTTCTTC. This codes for CSVESSDSQFF.

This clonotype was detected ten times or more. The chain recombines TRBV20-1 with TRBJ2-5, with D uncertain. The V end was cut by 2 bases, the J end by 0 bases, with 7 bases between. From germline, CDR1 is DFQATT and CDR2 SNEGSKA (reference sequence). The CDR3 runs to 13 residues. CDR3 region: CSARQDDQETQYF. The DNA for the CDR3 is TGCAGTGCTAGACAGGATGACCAAGAGACCCAGTACTTC.